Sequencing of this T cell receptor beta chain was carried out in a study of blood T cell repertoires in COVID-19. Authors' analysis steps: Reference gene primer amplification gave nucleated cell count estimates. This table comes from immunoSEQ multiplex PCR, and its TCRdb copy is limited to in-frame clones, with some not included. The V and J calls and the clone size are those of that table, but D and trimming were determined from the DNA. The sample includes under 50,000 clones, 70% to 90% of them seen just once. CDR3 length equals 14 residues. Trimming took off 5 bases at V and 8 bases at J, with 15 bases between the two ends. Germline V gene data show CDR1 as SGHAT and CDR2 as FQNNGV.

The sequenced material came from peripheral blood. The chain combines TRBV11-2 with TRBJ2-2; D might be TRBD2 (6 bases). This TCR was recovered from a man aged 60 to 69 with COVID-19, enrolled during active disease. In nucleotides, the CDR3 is TGTGCCAGCAGCCGGGGACTGGTGGAAGGGGAGCTGTTTTTT. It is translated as CASSRGLVEGELFF.